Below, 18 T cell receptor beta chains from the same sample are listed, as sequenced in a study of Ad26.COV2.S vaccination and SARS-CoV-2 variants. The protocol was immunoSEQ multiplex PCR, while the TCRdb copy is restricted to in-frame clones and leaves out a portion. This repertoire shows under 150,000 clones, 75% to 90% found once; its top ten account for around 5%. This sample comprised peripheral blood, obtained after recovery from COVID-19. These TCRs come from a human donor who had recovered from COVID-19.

The CDR3 spells CSVESSDSYEQYF. The CDR3 DNA sequence: TGCAGCGTTGAATCGTCAGACTCTTACGAGCAGTACTTC. This chain links TRBV29-1 with TRBJ2-7; D is unclear. V lost 2 bases and J 4 bases, leaving 12 bases between the germline ends. CDR3 length: 13 residues. CDR1 and CDR2 (germline): SQVTM, ANQGSEA.

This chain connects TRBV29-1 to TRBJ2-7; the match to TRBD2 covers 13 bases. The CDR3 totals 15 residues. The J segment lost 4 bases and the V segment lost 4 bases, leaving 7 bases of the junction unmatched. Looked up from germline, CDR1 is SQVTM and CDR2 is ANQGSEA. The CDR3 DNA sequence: TGCAGCGTTGGGCGCCGACTAGCGGGAGGATACGAGCAGTACTTC. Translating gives CSVGRRLAGGYEQYF.

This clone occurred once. CDR3 nucleotides: TGTGCCAGCAGCTTAGAAGGGGACAGGGGGCAGTACTTC. It encodes CASSLEGDRGQYF. V and J are TRBV7-9 and TRBJ2-7; TRBD1 matches 10 bases. Germline V CDR1 and CDR2: SEHNR, FQNEAQ (reference sequence). The CDR3 extends over 13 amino acids. The V gene end was trimmed by 1 base and the J gene end by 9 bases; junction bases not matched to a gene: 3.

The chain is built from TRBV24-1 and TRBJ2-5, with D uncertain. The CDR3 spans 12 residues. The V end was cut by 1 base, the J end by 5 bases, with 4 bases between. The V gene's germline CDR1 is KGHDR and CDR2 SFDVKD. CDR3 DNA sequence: TGTGCCACCAGTGATTTTTCGGAGACCCAGTACTTC. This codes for CATSDFSETQYF.

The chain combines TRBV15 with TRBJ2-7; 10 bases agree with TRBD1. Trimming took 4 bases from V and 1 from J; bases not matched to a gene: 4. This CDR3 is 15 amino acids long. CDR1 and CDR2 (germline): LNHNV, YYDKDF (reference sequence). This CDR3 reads CATSNWDRGSYEQYF. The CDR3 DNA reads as TGTGCCACCAGCAACTGGGACAGGGGATCCTACGAGCAGTACTTC.

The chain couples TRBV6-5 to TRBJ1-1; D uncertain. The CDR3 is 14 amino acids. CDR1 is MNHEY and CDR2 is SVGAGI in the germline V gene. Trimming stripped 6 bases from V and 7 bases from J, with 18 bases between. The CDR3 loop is CASRLAGFNVEAFF. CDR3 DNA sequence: TGTGCCAGCAGGCTGGCGGGGTTCAATGTTGAAGCTTTCTTT.

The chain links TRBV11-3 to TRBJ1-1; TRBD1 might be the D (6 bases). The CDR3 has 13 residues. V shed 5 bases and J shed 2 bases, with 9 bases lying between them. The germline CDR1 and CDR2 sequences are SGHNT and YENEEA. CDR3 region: CASSPGVNTEAFF. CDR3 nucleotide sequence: TGTGCCAGCAGCCCAGGGGTTAACACTGAAGCTTTCTTT. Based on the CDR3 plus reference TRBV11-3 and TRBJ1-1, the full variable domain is EAGVVQSPRYKIIEKKQPVAFWCNPISGHNTLYWYLQNLGQGPELLIRYENEEAVDDSQLPKDRFSAERLKGVDSTLKIQPAELGDSAVYLCASSPGVNTEAFFGQGTRLTVV.

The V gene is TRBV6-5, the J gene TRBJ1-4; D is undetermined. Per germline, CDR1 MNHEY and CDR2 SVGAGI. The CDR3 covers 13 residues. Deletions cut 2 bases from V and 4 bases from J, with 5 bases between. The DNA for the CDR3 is TGTGCCAGCAGTTACAAGTATAATGAAAAACTGTTTTTT. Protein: CASSYKYNEKLFF.

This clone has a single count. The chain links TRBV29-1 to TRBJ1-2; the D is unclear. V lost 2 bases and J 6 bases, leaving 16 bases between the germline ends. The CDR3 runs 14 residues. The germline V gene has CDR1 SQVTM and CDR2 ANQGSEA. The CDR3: CSVEWREGKDGYTF. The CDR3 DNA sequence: TGCAGCGTTGAATGGCGGGAAGGGAAGGATGGCTACACCTTC. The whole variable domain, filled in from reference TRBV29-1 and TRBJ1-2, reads SAVISQKPSRDICQRGTSLTIQCQVDSQVTMMFWYRQQPGQSLTLIATANQGSEATYESGFVIDKFPISRPNLTFSTLTVSNMSPEDSSIYLCSVEWREGKDGYTFGSGTRLTVV.

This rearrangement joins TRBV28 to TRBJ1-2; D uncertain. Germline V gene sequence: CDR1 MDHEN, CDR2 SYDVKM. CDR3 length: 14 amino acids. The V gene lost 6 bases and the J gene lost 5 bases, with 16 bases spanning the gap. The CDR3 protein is CASSPGSYDYGYTF. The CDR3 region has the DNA TGTGCCAGCAGCCCTGGGAGTTACGATTATGGCTACACCTTC.

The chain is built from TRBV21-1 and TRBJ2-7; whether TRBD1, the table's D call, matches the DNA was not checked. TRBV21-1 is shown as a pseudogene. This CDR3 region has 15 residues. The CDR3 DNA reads TGTGCCAGCAGCAAATACAGGGTACAAATCTACGAGCAGTACTTC. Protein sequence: CASSKYRVQIYEQYF.

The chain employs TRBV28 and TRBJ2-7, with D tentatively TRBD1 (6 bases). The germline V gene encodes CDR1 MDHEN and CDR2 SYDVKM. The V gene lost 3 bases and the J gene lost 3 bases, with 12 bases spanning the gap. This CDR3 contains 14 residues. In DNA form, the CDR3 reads TGTGCCAGCAGTTTCCTGGGGGCCTACTACGAGCAGTACTTC. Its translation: CASSFLGAYYEQYF.

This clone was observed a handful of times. DNA of the CDR3: TGCGCCAGCAGCCAAGATGCTGAAGTCTATGGCTACACCTTC. It is translated as CASSQDAEVYGYTF. The chain couples TRBV4-3 to TRBJ1-2, with D uncertain. This CDR3 spans 14 amino acids. Trimming stripped 0 bases from V and 4 bases from J, with 9 bases between. CDR1 is LGHNA, CDR2 YSLEER, per germline.

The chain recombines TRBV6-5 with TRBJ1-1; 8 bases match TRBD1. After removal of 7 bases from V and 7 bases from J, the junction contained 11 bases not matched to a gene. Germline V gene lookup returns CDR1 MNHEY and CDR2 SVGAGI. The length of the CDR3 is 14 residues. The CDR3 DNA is TGTGCCAGCAACCATGACAGGGGCCTTGATGAAGCTTTCTTT. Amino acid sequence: CASNHDRGLDEAFF.

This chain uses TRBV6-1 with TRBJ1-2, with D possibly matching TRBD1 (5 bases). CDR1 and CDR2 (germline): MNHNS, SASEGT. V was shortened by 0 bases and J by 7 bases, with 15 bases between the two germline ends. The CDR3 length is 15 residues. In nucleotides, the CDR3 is TGTGCCAGCAGTGAAGCCGCAAGGGCCGGGGGTGGCTACACCTTC. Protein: CASSEAARAGGGYTF.

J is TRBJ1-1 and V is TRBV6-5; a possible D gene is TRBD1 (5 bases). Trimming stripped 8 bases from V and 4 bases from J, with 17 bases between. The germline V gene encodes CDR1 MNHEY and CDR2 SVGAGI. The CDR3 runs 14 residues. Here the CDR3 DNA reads TGTGCCAGCCCCAAGGGATCGGGGGGCACTGAAGCTTTCTTT. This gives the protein CASPKGSGGTEAFF.

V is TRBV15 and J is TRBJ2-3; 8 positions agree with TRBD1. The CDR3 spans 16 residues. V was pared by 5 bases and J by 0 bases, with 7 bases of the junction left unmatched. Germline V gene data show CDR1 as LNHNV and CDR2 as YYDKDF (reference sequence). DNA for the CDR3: TGTGCCACCAGCCGCCGACAGGGGAGTAGCACAGATACGCAGTATTTT. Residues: CATSRRQGSSTDTQYF. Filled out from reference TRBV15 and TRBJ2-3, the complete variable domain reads DAMVIQNPRYQVTQFGKPVTLSCSQTLNHNVMYWYQQKSSQAPKLLFHYYDKDFNNEADTPDNFQSRRPNTSFCFLDIRSPGLGDTAMYLCATSRRQGSSTDTQYFGPGTRLTVL.

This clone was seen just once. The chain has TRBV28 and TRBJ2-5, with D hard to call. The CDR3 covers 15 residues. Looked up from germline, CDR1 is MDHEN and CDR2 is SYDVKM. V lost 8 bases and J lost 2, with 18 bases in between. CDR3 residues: CASSMRPSPQETQYF. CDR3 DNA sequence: TGTGCCAGCTCGATGCGTCCAAGCCCTCAAGAGACCCAGTACTTC.